This entry lists 11 T cell receptor beta chains sequenced from one sample in a study of T cell clones after liver transplantation. Assay used: immunoSEQ multiplex PCR; TCRdb lists only in-frame clones, some missing. The repertoire holds fewer than 110,000 clones, with 84% as singletons. The material was CD4+ T cells from blood, obtained approximately 43 months after liver transplant. These receptors came from a human patient who received a liver transplant. Some T cells may have come from the graft donor.

This clone is medium-sized (0.01 to 0.1%) within its sample. This chain joins TRBV6-1 and TRBJ2-1; D may be TRBD1 or TRBD2 (6 bases each). The CDR3 sequence is 15 residues long. From germline, CDR1 is MNHNS and CDR2 SASEGT. V was pared by 2 bases and J by 1 base, with 9 bases between. The CDR3 sequence is CASSELGGSYNEQFF. The DNA for the CDR3 is TGTGCCAGCAGTGAATTAGGGGGGTCCTACAATGAGCAGTTCTTC.

This clone has only one observation. The chain couples TRBV28 to TRBJ2-3; D might be TRBD2 (5 bases). Germline values: CDR1 MDHEN, CDR2 SYDVKM. The V end lost 5 bases, the J end lost 0 bases, and 15 bases lay between the germline ends. This CDR3 is 16 amino acids long. The CDR3 DNA sequence: TGTGCCAGCAGTCGGGTTTTGGGAGATAGCACAGATACGCAGTATTTT. It encodes CASSRVLGDSTDTQYF.

This chain connects TRBV4-1 to TRBJ1-1; D call uncertain. CDR3 size: 12 residues. Trimming removed 3 bases at V and 11 bases at J, with 13 bases between. The germline CDR1 and CDR2 sequences are MGHRA and YSYEKL. Here the CDR3 DNA reads TGCGCCAGCAGCCAGGGGAGTAGGGTGGCTTTCTTT. This codes for CASSQGSRVAFF.

The table lists this clone with a count of one. The chain employs TRBV6-5 and TRBJ2-7, with 8 bases lining up with TRBD1. Trimming took 6 bases from V and 2 from J; bases not matched to a gene: 6. This CDR3 region has 14 residues. Germline V lookup: CDR1 MNHEY, CDR2 SVGAGI. The CDR3 here is CASSSTGDAYEQYF. The CDR3 region has the DNA TGTGCCAGCAGCTCGACAGGGGATGCCTACGAGCAGTACTTC.

The CDR3 loop is CASSQGSYEQYF. The CDR3 DNA follows: TGTGCCAGCAGCCAAGGGTCCTACGAGCAGTACTTC. This chain links TRBV14 with TRBJ2-7; D gene ambiguous. CDR1 is SGHDN and CDR2 is FVKESK in the germline V gene. The CDR3 is 12 residues long. V lost 1 base, J lost 1 base, and 2 bases lay in between.

The rearrangement uses TRBV7-8 and TRBJ2-3; 7 nucleotides agree with TRBD2. The trim removed 2 bases at V and 1 base at J, leaving 3 bases unmatched. Germline V CDR1 and CDR2: SGHVS, FQNEAQ. The CDR3 runs to 15 residues. The CDR3 reads CASSLTLAGTDTQYF. The CDR3 DNA follows: TGTGCCAGCAGCTTAACCCTAGCGGGCACAGATACGCAGTATTTT.

Notes on this clone: A much larger clone differs by one base, so this may be a read error. Different DNA sequences within this sample yield the same CDR3. The chain links TRBV7-2 to TRBJ2-2, with 11 bases matching TRBD2. V shed 5 bases, J shed 2 bases, and the junction held 13 bases outside the gene matches. The CDR3 totals 19 residues. From germline, CDR1 is SGHTA and CDR2 FQGNSA. CDR3 residues: CASSPQGLAGGGNTGELFF. CDR3 DNA sequence: TGTGCCAGCAGCCCCCAGGGCCTAGCGGGGGGCGGCAACACCGGGGAGCTGTTTTTT.

The chain links TRBV5-1 to TRBJ1-1, with D tentatively TRBD1 (6 bases). CDR3 length: 12 amino acids. Germline V lookup: CDR1 SGHRS, CDR2 YFSETQ. Deletions cut 4 bases from V and 4 bases from J, with 8 bases between. The CDR3 here is CASSGQTTEAFF. The CDR3 DNA is TGCGCCAGCAGCGGACAGACCACTGAAGCTTTCTTT.

The genes are TRBV10-2 and TRBJ1-2; D might be TRBD1 (6 bases). The CDR3 covers 13 residues. Per the germline V gene, CDR1 is WSHSY and CDR2 is SAAADI. Trimming shortened V by 3 bases and J by 7 bases, and 12 bases separated the two germline ends. CDR3 protein: CASSEIGGGGYTF. CDR3 DNA: TGCGCCAGCAGTGAAATCGGAGGGGGTGGCTACACCTTC.

This clone was recorded a few times. The gene calls are TRBV5-1 and TRBJ2-3, with TRBD2 identical over 9 bases. Germline-derived CDR1 and CDR2 are SGHRS and YFSETQ. Trimming took 4 bases from V and 4 from J; bases not matched to a gene: 4. The CDR3 has 14 residues. CDR3 bases: TGCGCCAGCAGCGCGGGAGGGTGGCCAGATACGCAGTATTTT. Protein product: CASSAGGWPDTQYF.

The V and J genes are TRBV10-2 and TRBJ2-6, with D possibly being TRBD2 (7 bases). V lost 3 bases and J 4 bases, leaving 28 bases between the germline ends. CDR1 WSHSY and CDR2 SAAADI come from the germline V gene. This CDR3 is 21 amino acids long. CDR3 sequence: CASSDAGDQGWVSAGANVLTF. The CDR3 region has the DNA TGCGCCAGCAGTGATGCGGGAGATCAGGGGTGGGTTAGCGCAGGGGCCAACGTCCTGACTTTC.